This is a list of T cell receptor beta chains from one sample in a study of a mutant IDH1 vaccine in newly diagnosed glioma. Profiled with immunoSEQ multiplex PCR; TCRdb holds only in-frame clones, not every one. The profile shows some 21,000 clones, roughly 90% of them singletons. Their antigen targets remain unknown. The sample was PBMCs, taken from a glioma patient whose treatment included an IDH1 peptide vaccine. The receptors here all came from a woman aged 40 to 50 with glioma. CDR3s include the opening cysteine and the closing phenylalanine or tryptophan. The D gene is left open where the match is weak. Not all rows give a size; the values are once, few, many and, for expanded clones, a class.

- | TRBJ2-1 | TRBV13 | 16 | TRBD1 | TGTGCCAGCAGCTTAGGGACAGGGGAGGCCTCCAATGAGCAGTTCTTC | CASSLGTGEASNEQFF
- | TRBJ1-1 | TRBV6-6 | 13 | - | TGTGCCAGCAGTTGGGGCAAGAACACTGAAGCTTTCTTT | CASSWGKNTEAFF
- | TRBJ1-1 | TRBV7-9 | 13 | - | TGTGCCAGCAGTTCCGGGGGGCTCACTGAAGCTTTCTTT | CASSSGGLTEAFF
once | TRBJ2-7 | TRBV2 | 17 | TRBD1 | TGTGCCAGCAGTGAAGAACCTTCCGGGACAGATAAATACGAGCAGTACTTC | CASSEEPSGTDKYEQYF
- | TRBJ2-2 | TRBV9 | 17 | - | TGTGCCAGCAGCAAGACCACCCCTTTCTCGGGCACCGGGGAGCTGTTTTTT | CASSKTTPFSGTGELFF
- | TRBJ1-5 | TRBV10-2 | 14 | - | TGCGCCAGCAGTCTCCGGGCTATGGGTCAGCCCCAGCATTTT | CASSLRAMGQPQHF
- | TRBJ2-7 | TRBV7-9 | 15 | - | TGTGCCAGCAGCTTAGAGGGAAGCCAGATACACGAGCAGTACTTC | CASSLEGSQIHEQYF
- | TRBJ2-2 | TRBV4-3 | 16 | TRBD2 | TGCGCCAGCAGCCAAGATGCCGGGACTATTCCCGGGGAGCTGTTTTTT | CASSQDAGTIPGELFF
once | TRBJ1-2 | TRBV18 | 13 | - | TGTGCCAGCTCACCAACAGGTCGGGATGGCTACACCTTC | CASSPTGRDGYTF
- | TRBJ1-3 | TRBV6-4 | 15 | TRBD1 | TGTGCCAGCAGTGATGGGACAGAGCAGGGAAACACCATATATTTT | CASSDGTEQGNTIYF
- | TRBJ1-6 | TRBV5-1 | 13 | - | TGCGCCAGCAGCCGTAATAATCCTTCACCCCTCCACTTT | CASSRNNPSPLHF
- | TRBJ2-1 | TRBV5-4 | 15 | TRBD1 | TGTGCCAGCAGCGCGCGACAGGGGGCCTACAATGAGCAGTTCTTC | CASSARQGAYNEQFF
once | TRBJ2-3 | TRBV6-5 | 14 | - | TGTGCCAGCAGTAGAACGGACGGACGGGATACGCAGTATTTT | CASSRTDGRDTQYF
- | TRBJ1-1 | TRBV4-1 | 15 | - | TGCGCCAGCAGCAGGGAGAGTACAGGAAAAACTGAAGCTTTCTTT | CASSRESTGKTEAFF
- | TRBJ2-7 | TRBV6-1 | 12 | - | TGTGCCAGCAGGGAAGAACTCGACGAGCAGTACTTC | CASREELDEQYF
- | TRBJ2-5 | TRBV27 | 12 | - | TGTGCCAGCAGTCAGGTGGGGGCGACCCAGTACTTC | CASSQVGATQYF